The present entry profiles one TCR beta chain with its context. The sample originates from a study of blood T cell repertoires in COVID-19. Whole-study context: Sources were T cells, B-cell-depleted T cells, or PBMCs; the material itself was cDNA or gDNA.

The CDR3 sequence is 16 residues long. Germline CDR1 and CDR2: LGHDT and YNNKEL (reference sequence). V dropped 3 bases and J dropped 5; count of bases not matched to a gene: 5. Sequencing used immunoSEQ multiplex PCR; TCRdb keeps in-frame clones, though not all of them. Counted here are about 130,000 clones, about 80% occurring once; the ten biggest clones make up 9.5% to 10%. This chain joins TRBV3-1 (or the pseudogene TRBV3-2) and TRBJ2-2, with 11 bases that match TRBD1. The receptor was derived from a man in his forties with active or convalescent COVID-19. Sequencing input: peripheral blood. In DNA, the CDR3 is TGTGCCAGCAGCCAGTACGGGACAGGGGGTACCGGGGAGCTGTTTTTT. This encodes CASSQYGTGGTGELFF.